This passage covers 14 T cell receptor beta chains from one sample sequenced in a study of blood T cells in healthy people across ages. Through a sample-barcoded 5' primer and a J-beta primer mix, a second PCR was run for about 6 to 11 cycles. TCRdb independently ran MiXCR on the 5' RACE reads; one entry per CDR3 protein. The sample lists fewer than 950,000 distinct CDR3 sequences, about 48% occurring once. The sample consisted of blood. The receptors come from a man older than 75 in good health.

The chain joins TRBV29-1 to TRBJ2-6; maybe TRBD1 (6 bases). Germline CDR1 reads SQVTM; CDR2 reads ANQGSEA. Trimming pared 6 bases from V and 4 bases from J, leaving 13 bases between. The CDR3 has 14 residues. The CDR3 loop is CSVEQGAGANVLTF. CDR3 in DNA: TGCAGCGTGGAACAGGGCGCCGGGGCCAACGTCCTGACTTTC.

This clonotype was counted a few times. This rearrangement joins TRBV5-1 to TRBJ2-1; 9 bases align to TRBD2. This CDR3 region has 18 residues. V gave up 5 bases and J gave up 0 bases; unmatched junction bases: 12. Germline V gene sequence: CDR1 SGHRS, CDR2 YFSETQ. DNA of the CDR3: TGCGCCAGCAGTGGTACAGCGGGAGGCCGGAGCTCCTACAATGAGCAGTTCTTC. Encoded protein: CASSGTAGGRSSYNEQFF. The whole variable domain, remainder taken from reference TRBV5-1 and TRBJ2-1, is KAGVTQTPRYLIKTRGQQVTLSCSPISGHRSVSWYQQTPGQGLQFLFEYFSETQRNKGNFPGRFSGRQFSNSRSEMNVSTLELGDSALYLCASSGTAGGRSSYNEQFFGPGTRLTVL.

Worth noting for this clonotype: One base away lies a much larger clone, so this may be a sequencing read error. The chain combines TRBV9 with TRBJ2-7, with TRBD2 matching over 7 bases. The CDR3 is 13 amino acids. Germline V CDR1 and CDR2: SGDLS, YYNGEE. Trimming at V came to 6 bases and at J to 0 bases, leaving 3 bases not matched to a gene. The CDR3, as DNA: TGTGCCAGCACCCGCGGGAGCTCCTACGAGCAGTACTTC. This gives the protein CASTRGSSYEQYF.

The chain combines TRBV12-3 or TRBV12-4 with TRBJ1-2, with a weak D call TRBD1 (6 bases). The germline V and J ends were trimmed by 5 bases and 8 bases, with 18 bases remaining between them. The CDR3 runs 14 residues. CDR3 sequence reads: CASSARRGQGGYTF. The CDR3 DNA reads TGTGCCAGCAGTGCCCGGCGGGGGCAGGGAGGCTACACCTTC.

This sequence joins TRBV29-1 and TRBJ2-3; no definite D call. This CDR3 region has 13 residues. Deletions cut 2 bases from V and 5 bases from J, with 11 bases between. Germline CDR1 reads SQVTM; CDR2 reads ANQGSEA. The DNA of the CDR3 is TGCAGCGTTGAACGCTCTCGGCAAGATACGCAGTATTTT. It yields the protein CSVERSRQDTQYF.

Comment on this clonotype: The CDR3 end shows no conserved phenylalanine or tryptophan, and so a read error is likely. V is TRBV20-1 and J is TRBJ2-1; maybe TRBD2 (6 bases). Near its end, the DNA agrees better with TRBJ2-7, so the J call may be wrong. CDR3 length: 15 residues. Germline-derived CDR1 and CDR2 are DFQATT and SNEGSKA (reference sequence). The CDR3 nucleotides are TGCAGTGCCAATCGGGAGCCCCGCCTGAACAATGAGCAGTACTAC. Translated, it gives CSANREPRLNNEQYY.

The chain is built from TRBV18 and TRBJ2-1; a possible D gene is TRBD1 (6 bases). Trimming took 6 bases from V and 11 from J, leaving 14 bases between them. Germline V gene lookup returns CDR1 KGHSH and CDR2 LQKENI. This CDR3 region has 12 residues. The CDR3 protein is CASSDSGTQQFF. Written as DNA, the CDR3 is TGTGCCAGCTCGGACTCCGGGACACAGCAGTTCTTC.

The rearrangement links TRBV12-3 or TRBV12-4 to TRBJ2-5, with 14 bases matching TRBD2. The CDR3 is made up of 17 amino acids. The V gene end was trimmed by 5 bases and the J gene end by 2 bases; junction bases not matched to a gene: 7. CDR3 DNA sequence: TGTGCCAGCAGTCCTCAAGGACTAGCGGGAGGACAAGAGACCCAGTACTTC. This encodes CASSPQGLAGGQETQYF.

This clonotype was detected a few times. The chain has TRBV7-3 and TRBJ2-4; TRBD2 aligns across 11 bases. The CDR3 has 14 amino acids. The V gene's germline CDR1 is SGHTA and CDR2 FQGTGA. V was pared by 5 bases and J by 13 bases, with 10 bases of the junction left unmatched. CDR3 region: CASSPGGTSGEQYF. As DNA, the CDR3 is TGTGCCAGCAGCCCCGGGGGGACTAGCGGAGAGCAGTACTTC.

The CDR3 nucleotides read TGTGCCAGCAGCGCTCAACAGGGGGTAGGTGGCTACACCTTC. Encoded protein: CASSAQQGVGGYTF. The chain uses TRBV9 and TRBJ1-2; 8 positions match TRBD1. This CDR3 spans 14 amino acids. Looked up from germline, CDR1 is SGDLS and CDR2 is YYNGEE. Losses at the gene ends were 3 bases for V and 7 bases for J; bases not matched to a gene: 8.

The chain employs TRBV29-1 and TRBJ2-1; possibly TRBD2 for D (6 bases). V lost 2 bases to trimming and J lost 7 bases, with 12 bases between them. Per germline, CDR1 SQVTM and CDR2 ANQGSEA. The CDR3 spans 13 residues. Here the CDR3 DNA reads TGCAGCGTTGAAAAAACCGCGGGGAATGAGCAGTTCTTC. This sequence encodes CSVEKTAGNEQFF.

This clonotype was found once. This may arise from a read error, as a much more abundant clone is one base away. The chain couples TRBV3-1 to TRBJ1-4; D gene ambiguous. Looked up from germline, CDR1 is LGHDT and CDR2 is YNNKEL (reference sequence). The CDR3 contains 13 residues. V was shortened by 8 bases and J by 10 bases, with 17 bases between the two germline ends. The CDR3 DNA is TGTGCCAGCTCCCCCCCCGAGAGCGGAAAACTGTTTTTT. Encoded protein: CASSPPESGKLFF.

The chain employs TRBV7-2 and TRBJ2-7; D gene ambiguous. The V gene lost 2 bases and the J gene lost 4 bases, with 18 bases spanning the gap. The CDR3 has 16 residues. The V gene's germline CDR1 is SGHTA and CDR2 FQGNSA. CDR3 protein: CASSLQSVGPVYEQYF. CDR3 sequence (DNA): TGTGCCAGCAGCTTACAGTCGGTCGGCCCTGTGTACGAGCAGTACTTC.

This clonotype has just a few counts. The gene calls are TRBV10-3 and TRBJ2-5, with D perhaps matching TRBD1 or TRBD2 (5 bases each). Germline-derived CDR1 and CDR2 are ENHRY and SYGVKD. The CDR3 consists of 14 residues. The germline V and J ends were trimmed by 2 bases and 1 base, with 8 bases remaining between them. In nucleotides, the CDR3 is TGTGCCATCAGTGAGGGGACGGTCCAAGAGACCCAGTACTTC. Encoded protein: CAISEGTVQETQYF.